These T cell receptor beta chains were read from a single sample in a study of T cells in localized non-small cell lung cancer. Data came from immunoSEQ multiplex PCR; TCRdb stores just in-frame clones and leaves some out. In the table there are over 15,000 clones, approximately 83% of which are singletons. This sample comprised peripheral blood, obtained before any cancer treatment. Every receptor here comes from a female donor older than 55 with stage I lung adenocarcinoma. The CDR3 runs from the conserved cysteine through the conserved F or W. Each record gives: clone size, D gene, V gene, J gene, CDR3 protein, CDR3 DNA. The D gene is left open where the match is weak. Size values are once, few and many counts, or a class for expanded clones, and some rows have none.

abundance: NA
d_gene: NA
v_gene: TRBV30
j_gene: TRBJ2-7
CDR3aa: CAWSLWGSYEQYF
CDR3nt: TGTGCCTGGAGCCTCTGGGGGTCCTACGAGCAGTACTTC

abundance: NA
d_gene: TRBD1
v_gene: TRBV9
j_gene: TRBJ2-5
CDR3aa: CASSNAGTGQTQYF
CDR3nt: TGTGCCAGCAGCAACGCCGGGACAGGGCAAACCCAGTACTTC

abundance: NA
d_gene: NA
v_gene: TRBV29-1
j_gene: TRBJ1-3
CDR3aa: CSVEEGSGNTIYF
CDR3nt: TGCAGCGTTGAAGAGGGGTCGGGAAACACCATATATTTT

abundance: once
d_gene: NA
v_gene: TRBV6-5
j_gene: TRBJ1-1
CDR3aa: CAVRSPADLGVAFF
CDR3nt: TGTGCCGTCAGATCCCCGGCAGACCTTGGGGTAGCTTTCTTT

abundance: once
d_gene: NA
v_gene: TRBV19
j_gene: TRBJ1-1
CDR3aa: CASSYTGTRTEAFF
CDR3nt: TGTGCCAGTAGTTATACAGGGACTCGGACTGAAGCTTTCTTT

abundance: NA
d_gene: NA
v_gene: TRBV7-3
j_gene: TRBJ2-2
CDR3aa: CASSPRAASVSTGELFF
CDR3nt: TGTGCCAGCAGCCCTCGGGCCGCTAGCGTCAGTACCGGGGAGCTGTTTTTT

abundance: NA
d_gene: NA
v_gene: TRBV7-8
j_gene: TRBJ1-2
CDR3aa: CASSLEAGPGYGYTF
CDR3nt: TGTGCCAGCAGCTTAGAAGCAGGGCCGGGGTATGGCTACACCTTC

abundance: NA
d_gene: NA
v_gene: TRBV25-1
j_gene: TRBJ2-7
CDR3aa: CASRRNDEQYF
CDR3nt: TGTGCCAGCAGGAGGAACGACGAGCAGTACTTC

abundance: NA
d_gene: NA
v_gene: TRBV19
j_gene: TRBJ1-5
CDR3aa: CASSVHGTDSNQPQHF
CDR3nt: TGTGCCAGTAGTGTTCACGGGACGGATAGCAATCAGCCCCAGCATTTT

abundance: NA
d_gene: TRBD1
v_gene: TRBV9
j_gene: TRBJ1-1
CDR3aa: CASSAQTGGFTEAFF
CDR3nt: TGTGCCAGCAGCGCACAAACAGGGGGCTTCACTGAAGCTTTCTTT

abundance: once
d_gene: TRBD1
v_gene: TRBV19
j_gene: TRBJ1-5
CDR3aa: CASTTGGHQPQHF
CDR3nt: TGTGCCAGTACGACAGGGGGCCATCAGCCCCAGCATTTT

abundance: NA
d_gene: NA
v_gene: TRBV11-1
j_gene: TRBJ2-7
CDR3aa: CASSYGTPQEQYF
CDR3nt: TGTGCCAGCAGCTACGGGACTCCGCAGGAGCAGTACTTC

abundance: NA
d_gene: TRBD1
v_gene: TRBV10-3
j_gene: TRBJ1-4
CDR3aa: CAISESDRGNEKLFF
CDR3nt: TGTGCCATCAGTGAGTCGGACAGGGGGAATGAAAAACTGTTTTTT

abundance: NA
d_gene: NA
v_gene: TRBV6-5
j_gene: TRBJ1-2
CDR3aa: CASSPGGYGYTF
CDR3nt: TGTGCCAGCTCCCCAGGAGGCTATGGCTACACCTTC

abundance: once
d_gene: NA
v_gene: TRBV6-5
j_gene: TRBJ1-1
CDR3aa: CASSYARVNTEAFF
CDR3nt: TGTGCCAGCAGTTACGCCAGGGTAAACACTGAAGCTTTCTTT

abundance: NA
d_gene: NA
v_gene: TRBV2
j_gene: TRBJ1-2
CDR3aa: CASSELSVNYYTF
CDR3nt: TGTGCCAGCAGTGAATTGTCGGTTAACTACTACACCTTC

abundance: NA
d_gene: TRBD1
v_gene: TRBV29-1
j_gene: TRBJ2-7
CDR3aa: CSVRTGGGEQYF
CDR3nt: TGCAGCGTGCGTACAGGGGGCGGCGAGCAGTACTTC

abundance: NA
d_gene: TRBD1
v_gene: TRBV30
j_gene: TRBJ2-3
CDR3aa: CAWSPRQGRTDTQYF
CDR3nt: TGTGCCTGGAGCCCTAGACAGGGGAGGACAGATACGCAGTATTTT

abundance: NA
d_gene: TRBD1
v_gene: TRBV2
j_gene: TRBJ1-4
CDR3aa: CASSVPPGQGEDEKLFF
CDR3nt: TGTGCCAGCAGTGTCCCCCCGGGACAGGGGGAAGATGAAAAACTGTTTTTT